The clone carrying this T cell receptor (beta chain) was seen only a few times. The CDR3 runs to 13 residues. Looked up from germline, CDR1 is SGHTA and CDR2 is FQGNSA. Trimming pared 4 bases from V and 2 bases from J, leaving 8 bases between. A quantity of about 0.5 to 1 ug RNA underwent reverse transcription using random hexamers. TCRdb itself ran the immunoSEQ multiplex PCR reads through MiXCR, one entry per CDR3 protein. The table records roughly 130,000 distinct CDR3 sequences, nearly 95% of them present only once. Sequencing targeted TCR beta in T cells from blood (CD8+ and CD4+). The sample is drawn from a study of CD8 T cells in Susac syndrome.

Sequencing was carried out using CD4+ T cells from PBMCs. This clonotype was obtained from a human donor in good health. This chain uses TRBV7-2 with TRBJ1-1, with D possibly matching TRBD1 (5 bases). The CDR3 is CASSYQGNTEAFF. The CDR3 DNA reads as TGTGCCAGCAGCTACCAGGGAAACACTGAAGCTTTCTTT.